Shown below are 21 T cell receptor beta chains from a single sample sequenced in a study of human T cells and chemical hapten exposure. Before extraction, the whole blood was not fractionated, and total RNA was taken from it. Via MiXCR, TCRdb re-called the 5' RACE reads, giving one row per CDR3 protein. The profile shows about 140,000 distinct CDR3 sequences, over 3.5% of them singletons. Receptors were obtained from a female donor in good health.

In this sample, this clonotype turned up many times. The chain links TRBV18 to TRBJ2-3; the D is unclear. V was trimmed by 6 bases and J by 0 bases, leaving 19 bases between them. This CDR3 spans 17 amino acids. Germline lookup yields CDR1 KGHSH and CDR2 LQKENI. CDR3: CASSLYSRTASTDTQYF. DNA of the CDR3: TGTGCCAGCTCCTTATACTCTAGGACGGCTAGCACAGATACGCAGTATTTT.

Of note for this clonotype: This clone may be a read error of a much larger clone one base away. The chain links TRBV7-2 to TRBJ2-3, with D possibly being TRBD2 (6 bases). CDR1 is SGHTA, CDR2 FQGNSA, per germline. The CDR3 contains 14 residues. Between the trimmed V and J ends, which lost 3 bases and 5 bases, there was a span of 12 bases. The CDR3 DNA sequence: TGTGCCAGCAGCTTGGAAAGGAGGGGAGATACGCAGTATTTT. Amino acid sequence: CASSLERRGDTQYF. Full variable domain (outside the CDR3, taken from reference TRBV7-2 and TRBJ2-3): GAGVSQSPSNKVTEKGKDVELRCDPISGHTALYWYRQSLGQGLEFLIYFQGNSAPDKSGLPSDRFSAERTGGSVSTLTIQRTQQEDSAVYLCASSLERRGDTQYFGPGTRLTVL.

This clonotype was counted at least ten times. The rearrangement links TRBV21-1 to TRBJ1-4; the table assigns TRBD1, which was not confirmed against the DNA. TRBV21-1 is termed a pseudogene. This CDR3 is 16 amino acids long. CDR3 amino acids: CASSKPPVGGYEKLFF. CDR3 nucleotides: TGTGCCAGCAGCAAACCCCCCGTAGGGGGTTATGAAAAACTGTTTTTT.

This clonotype occurred many times. The rearrangement joins TRBV20-1 to TRBJ1-2; possible D gene TRBD1, 5 bases. Germline loops: CDR1 DFQATT, CDR2 SNEGSKA (reference sequence). The ends were cut back, 1 base at V and 2 bases at J, with 8 bases in the middle. The CDR3 covers 13 residues. CDR3 loop: CSARGWGNYGYTF. CDR3 coding DNA: TGCAGTGCTAGAGGCTGGGGGAACTATGGCTACACCTTC.

At least ten counts were recorded for this clonotype. The genes are TRBV7-2 and TRBJ2-7; 9 bases are shared with TRBD1. The ends lost 5 bases at V and 3 bases at J; junction bases unmatched: 8. In germline, CDR1 is SGHTA, CDR2 FQGNSA. The CDR3 covers 15 residues. The CDR3 region has the DNA TGTGCCAGCAGCATCGGACAGGGGTGGGTCTACGAGCAGTACTTC. Translating gives CASSIGQGWVYEQYF.

Worth noting for this clonotype: The junction departs from the called germline gene at one end, perhaps through a read error. The chain joins TRBV6-5 to TRBJ2-7, with unresolved D. The CDR3 consists of 13 residues. Germline lookup yields CDR1 MNHEY and CDR2 SVGAGI. The CDR3 region is CASSDSISYEQYF. The CDR3 DNA follows: TGTGCCAGCAGTGACTCTATCTCCTACGAGCAGTACTTC.

This clonotype was detected a few times. The genes are TRBV12-3 or TRBV12-4 and TRBJ1-1; D might be TRBD1 (5 bases). V gave up 6 bases and J gave up 4 bases, with 24 bases separating them. The CDR3 consists of 17 residues. The CDR3 sequence is CASSPAGTSSRITEAFF. DNA of the CDR3: TGTGCCAGCAGCCCAGCCGGGACTTCCAGTCGGATCACTGAAGCTTTCTTT.

In its sample, this clonotype was seen many times. V gene TRBV18 combines with J gene TRBJ1-1; no clear D gene. Germline V gene lookup returns CDR1 KGHSH and CDR2 LQKENI. This CDR3 is built from 14 residues. Trimming shortened V by 0 bases and J by 6 bases, and 11 bases separated the two germline ends. As DNA, the CDR3 is TGTGCCAGCTCACCACCCAGTTATTTTGCTGAAGCTTTCTTT. Translation: CASSPPSYFAEAFF.

This clonotype showed up many times. V gene TRBV12-3 or TRBV12-4 combines with J gene TRBJ2-1; 7 nucleotides align to TRBD1. The CDR3 totals 11 residues. V was pared by 3 bases and J by 14 bases, with 4 bases of the junction left unmatched. CDR3 DNA: TGTGCCAGCAGTTTGGGGACAGATGAGTTCTTC. It is translated as CASSLGTDEFF.

This clonotype has ten or more counts. V is TRBV6-1 and J is TRBJ1-2; D remains ambiguous. The CDR3 consists of 14 residues. Trimming pared 7 bases from V and 0 bases from J, leaving 12 bases between. The germline V gene encodes CDR1 MNHNS and CDR2 SASEGT. The CDR3 reads CASIPTESNYGYTF. The DNA for the CDR3 is TGTGCCAGCATCCCCACCGAGTCTAACTATGGCTACACCTTC.

This clonotype was picked up many times. The chain combines TRBV7-9 with TRBJ1-1; D uncertain. V lost 1 base and J 4 bases, leaving 13 bases between the germline ends. Germline assignment: CDR1 SEHNR and CDR2 FQNEAQ (reference sequence). The CDR3 length is 15 residues. CDR3: CASSLGRIGSTEAFF. CDR3 nucleotides: TGTGCCAGCAGCTTAGGGAGAATAGGATCCACTGAAGCTTTCTTT. The full variable domain, completed using reference TRBV7-9 and TRBJ1-1, is DTGVSQNPRHKITKRGQNVTFRCDPISEHNRLYWYRQTLGQGPEFLTYFQNEAQLEKSRLLSDRFSAERPKGSFSTLEIQRTEQGDSAMYLCASSLGRIGSTEAFFGQGTRLTVV.

This clonotype has a count of ten or more. J is TRBJ1-1 and V is TRBV7-8, with D possibly being TRBD1 (5 bases). The V and J ends lost 5 bases and 0 bases respectively, with 19 bases between them. CDR1 is SGHVS, CDR2 FQNEAQ, per germline. The CDR3 consists of 17 residues. CDR3 in amino acids: CASSLGAGRSMNTEAFF. CDR3 DNA sequence: TGTGCCAGCAGCCTAGGCGCGGGACGGTCAATGAACACTGAAGCTTTCTTT.

This clonotype came up many times. The chain joins TRBV5-6 to TRBJ1-3; D uncertain. V was clipped by 0 bases and J by 2 bases, with 9 bases between them. Germline-derived CDR1 and CDR2 are SGHDT and YYEEEE. The CDR3 has 15 amino acids. For the CDR3, the DNA is TGTGCCAGCAGCTTGGCCGTCGGCACTGGAAACACCATATATTTT. This sequence encodes CASSLAVGTGNTIYF.

Many counts were recorded for this clonotype. This rearrangement joins TRBV28 to TRBJ1-2; a weak D match, TRBD1 (6 bases). The CDR3 consists of 15 residues. Germline-derived CDR1 and CDR2 are MDHEN and SYDVKM. V gave up 6 bases and J gave up 5 bases, with 19 bases separating them. DNA of the CDR3: TGTGCCAGCAGGCCTTCCGACAGGAGCGGGTATGGCTACACCTTC. This gives the protein CASRPSDRSGYGYTF.

Ten or more counts support this clonotype. The chain uses TRBV24-1 and TRBJ2-2; perhaps D is TRBD1 or TRBD2 (5 bases each). The CDR3 has 17 residues. Germline CDR1 is KGHDR and CDR2 is SFDVKD. The V end was cut by 5 bases, the J end by 0 bases, with 15 bases between. For the CDR3, the DNA is TGTGCCACCAGTGTTAGACCGGGACGGGCGAACACCGGGGAGCTGTTTTTT. Encoded protein: CATSVRPGRANTGELFF.

This clonotype was counted between two and nine times. This chain uses TRBV28 with TRBJ1-1; TRBD1 might be the D (5 bases). Germline V gene lookup returns CDR1 MDHEN and CDR2 SYDVKM. CDR3 length equals 16 residues. Trimming cost V 3 bases and J 1 base, with 15 bases left between them. The CDR3 sequence is CASSFPRAGPNTEAFF. The CDR3 nucleotides read TGTGCCAGCAGTTTTCCCAGGGCGGGGCCGAACACTGAAGCTTTCTTT.

This clonotype was counted ten times or more. The chain's CDR3 is CSVEVPDPLNDPGELFF. CDR3 sequence (DNA): TGCAGCGTTGAGGTCCCGGACCCTTTAAATGATCCCGGGGAGCTGTTTTTT. The rearrangement links TRBV29-1 to TRBJ2-2, with unresolved D. This CDR3 has 17 amino acids. Looked up from germline, CDR1 is SQVTM and CDR2 is ANQGSEA. The V end lost 3 bases, the J end lost 6 bases, and 23 bases lay between the germline ends.

This clonotype was recorded many times. The chain carries TRBV5-1 and TRBJ1-2; D is uncertain. Trimming left V 5 bases short and J 8 bases short, with 16 bases between. The CDR3 has 13 amino acids. Germline values: CDR1 SGHRS, CDR2 YFSETQ. CDR3: CASRPDGPDGYTF. The CDR3 DNA reads TGCGCCAGCAGACCCGACGGACCCGACGGCTACACCTTC.

Many counts were recorded for this clonotype. The chain joins TRBV9 to TRBJ1-4; D is ambiguous. Germline lookup yields CDR1 SGDLS and CDR2 YYNGEE. The CDR3 is 15 residues long. Trimming stripped 0 bases from V and 0 bases from J, with 6 bases between. The CDR3 spells CASSVGPATNEKLFF. CDR3 nucleotides: TGTGCCAGCAGCGTAGGGCCCGCAACTAATGAAAAACTGTTTTTT. The variable domain in full, completed from reference TRBV9 and TRBJ1-4, reads DSGVTQTPKHLITATGQRVTLRCSPRSGDLSVYWYQQSLDQGLQFLIQYYNGEERAKGNILERFSAQQFPDLHSELNLSSLELGDSALYFCASSVGPATNEKLFFGSGTQLSVL.

Many counts were recorded for this clonotype. V gene TRBV27 combines with J gene TRBJ1-6; weak D call: TRBD1 (5 bases). The CDR3 runs 14 residues. From germline, CDR1 is MNHEY and CDR2 SMNVEV (reference sequence). The V gene lost 8 bases and the J gene lost 3 bases, with 11 bases spanning the gap. The CDR3 DNA reads TGTGCCAGCGCACGACAGAACTATAATTCACCCCTCCACTTT. It specifies CASARQNYNSPLHF.

V gene TRBV5-4 combines with J gene TRBJ2-7; unclear D gene. CDR1 and CDR2 (germline): SGHNT, YYREEE (reference sequence). The CDR3 runs to 15 residues. The V end lost 0 bases, the J end lost 2 bases, and 12 bases lay between the germline ends. CDR3 in amino acids: CASSLGSVTPYEQYF. In nucleotides, the CDR3 is TGTGCCAGCAGCTTGGGGTCTGTCACCCCCTACGAGCAGTACTTC.